This T cell receptor beta chain was observed in a study of tumor and adjacent non-tumor tissue in lung cancer. Study as a whole: Patients comprised about eleven adenocarcinoma, a couple of squamous cell carcinoma and 1 small cell lung cancer. Stage I to III disease affected 10 men and 5 women aged roughly 30 to 80.

This CDR3 is built from 14 residues. RNA was extracted from bulk tissue without any cell sorting. Distant lung tissue was collected more than 3 cm away from the tumor edge. Three rounds of nested PCR, following a modified ARM-PCR protocol, produced the TCRbeta library. MiXCR, applied by TCRdb to the multiplex PCR reads, yields one record per CDR3 protein. The repertoire has about 110,000 distinct CDR3 sequences, under 65% of them found once; the top ten carry 15% to 20%. The sample taken for sequencing was distant non-tumor lung tissue. This TCR was recovered from a man between 60 and 75 years old with non-small cell lung cancer. V and J are TRBV21-1 and TRBJ1-1; the table assigns TRBD1, which was not confirmed against the DNA. TRBV21-1 is a pseudogene locus. CDR3 bases: TGTGCCAGCAGCAAAGACGGGGGCGACACTGAAGCTTTCTTT. Its protein product is CASSKDGGDTEAFF.